This T cell receptor beta chain was profiled in a study of shared clonotypes between healthy human individuals. The germline gives CDR1 MRHNA, CDR2 SNTAGT. CDR3 size: 15 residues. V lost 6 bases and J lost 0, with 13 bases in between. Sequenced by immunoSEQ multiplex PCR; TCRdb stores in-frame clones only, minus some. The data contain approximately 1,500,000 clones, roughly 96% of them singletons. The sequence derives from a young man in good health. The sample was naive CD4+ T cells sorted from blood. As to subset: CD45RA+ positively selected. The chain recombines TRBV6-4 with TRBJ2-3, with a weak D call TRBD1 (5 bases). This chain's CDR3 is CASSKTASSTDTQYF. CDR3 bases: TGTGCCAGCAGCAAGACAGCGTCTAGCACAGATACGCAGTATTTT.